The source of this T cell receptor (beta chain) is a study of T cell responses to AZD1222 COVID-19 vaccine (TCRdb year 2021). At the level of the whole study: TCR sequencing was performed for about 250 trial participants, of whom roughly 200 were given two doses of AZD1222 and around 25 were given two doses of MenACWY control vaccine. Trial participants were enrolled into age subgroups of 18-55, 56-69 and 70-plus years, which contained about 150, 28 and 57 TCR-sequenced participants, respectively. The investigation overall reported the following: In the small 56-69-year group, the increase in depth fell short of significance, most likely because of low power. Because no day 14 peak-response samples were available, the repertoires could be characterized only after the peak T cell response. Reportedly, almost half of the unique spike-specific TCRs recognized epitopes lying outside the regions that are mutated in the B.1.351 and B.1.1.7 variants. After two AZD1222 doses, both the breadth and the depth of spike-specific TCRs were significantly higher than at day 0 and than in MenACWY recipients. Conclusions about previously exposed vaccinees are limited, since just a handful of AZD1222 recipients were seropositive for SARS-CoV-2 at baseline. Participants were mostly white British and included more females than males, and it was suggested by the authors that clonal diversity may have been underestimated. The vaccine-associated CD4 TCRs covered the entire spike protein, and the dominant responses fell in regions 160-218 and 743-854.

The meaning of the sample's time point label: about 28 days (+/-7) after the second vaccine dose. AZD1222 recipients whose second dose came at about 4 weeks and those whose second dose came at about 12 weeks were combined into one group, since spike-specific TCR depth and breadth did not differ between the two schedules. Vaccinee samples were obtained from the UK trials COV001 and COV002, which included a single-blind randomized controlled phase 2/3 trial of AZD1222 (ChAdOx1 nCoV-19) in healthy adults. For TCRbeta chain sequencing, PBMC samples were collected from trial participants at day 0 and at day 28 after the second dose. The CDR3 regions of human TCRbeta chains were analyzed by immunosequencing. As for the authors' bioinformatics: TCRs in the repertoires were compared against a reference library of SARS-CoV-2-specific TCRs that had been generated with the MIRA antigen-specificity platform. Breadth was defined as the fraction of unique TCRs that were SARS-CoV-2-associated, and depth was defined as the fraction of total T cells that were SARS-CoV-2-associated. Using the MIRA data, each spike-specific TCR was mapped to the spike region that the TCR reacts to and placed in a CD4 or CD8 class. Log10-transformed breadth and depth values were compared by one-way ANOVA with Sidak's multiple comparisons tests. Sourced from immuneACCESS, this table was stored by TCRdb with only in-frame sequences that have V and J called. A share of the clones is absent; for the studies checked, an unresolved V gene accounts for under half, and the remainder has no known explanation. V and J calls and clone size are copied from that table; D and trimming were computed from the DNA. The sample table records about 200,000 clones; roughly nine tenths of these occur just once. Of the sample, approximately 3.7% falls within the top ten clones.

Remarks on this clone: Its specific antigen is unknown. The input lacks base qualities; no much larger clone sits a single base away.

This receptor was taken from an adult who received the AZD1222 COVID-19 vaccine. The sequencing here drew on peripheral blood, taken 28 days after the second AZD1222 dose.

Here the CDR3 is given as CASSLFRAGGGELFF. The DNA sequence is TGTGCCAGCAGCTTGTTCAGGGCAGGGGGCGGGGAGCTGTTTTTT. The sequence joins TRBV7-3 to TRBJ2-2; 7 junctional bases match TRBD1. The germline V gene gives CDR1 as SGHTA and CDR2 as FQGTGA. From its cysteine to its phenylalanine, the CDR3 spans 15 amino acids. The retained sequence is limited to the CDR3, 45 bases, with the frame set at the first base. Germline trimming amounts to 3 bases on V and 7 bases on J, with 8 as the count of junction bases outside the gene matches.